Shown below are 7 T cell receptor beta chains from a single sample sequenced in a study of blood T cell repertoires in COVID-19. Profiled with immunoSEQ multiplex PCR; TCRdb holds only in-frame clones, not every one. In the table there are about 250,000 clones, roughly 87% of which are singletons. The sequencing input was peripheral blood. These TCRs come from a man in his late teens or twenties with active or convalescent COVID-19.

The CDR3 nucleotides are TGTGCCAGCAGCTCCTCTTTGAACACTGAAGCTTTCTTT. Residues: CASSSSLNTEAFF. The J gene is TRBJ1-1, the V gene TRBV5-4; D remains ambiguous. CDR1 and CDR2 from the germline V gene are SGHNT and YYREEE (reference sequence). Trimming left V 3 bases short and J 0 bases short, with 6 bases between. The CDR3 contains 13 residues.

The V and J genes are TRBV28 and TRBJ2-7; tentative D call: TRBD2 (5 bases). Germline V CDR1 and CDR2: MDHEN, SYDVKM. The V and J ends lost 3 bases and 7 bases respectively, with 16 bases between them. The CDR3 runs 14 residues. The CDR3 DNA sequence: TGTGCCAGCAGTTTGAGTCCCGGGTCGGGAGAGCAGTACTTC. It is translated as CASSLSPGSGEQYF.

The chain recombines TRBV2 with TRBJ1-1; D remains unclear. V was cut by 6 bases and J by 1 base, with 9 bases left in between. Germline CDR1 is SNHLY and CDR2 is FYNNEI. The CDR3 extends over 13 amino acids. Here the CDR3 reads CASRLQENTEAFF. In DNA form, the CDR3 reads TGTGCCAGCAGGCTTCAGGAGAACACTGAAGCTTTCTTT.

The chain combines TRBV3-1 (or the pseudogene TRBV3-2) with TRBJ2-1, with D possibly being TRBD2 (6 bases). The CDR3 has 14 amino acids. V was clipped by 4 bases and J by 12 bases, with 19 bases between them. The germline V gene encodes CDR1 LGHDT and CDR2 YNNKEL (reference sequence). CDR3 bases: TGTGCCAGCAGCCGCTGGGACTTTCCGTTACTGCAGTTCTTC. Amino acids: CASSRWDFPLLQFF.

This sequence joins TRBV19 and TRBJ1-1; 7 nucleotides line up with TRBD1. Per germline, CDR1 LNHDA and CDR2 SQIVND (reference sequence). The CDR3 runs 17 residues. J lost 1 base, V lost 0 bases, and 8 bases had no gene match. In DNA, the CDR3 is TGTGCCAGTAGTATAGATCTAATGGGACAGACGAACACTGAAGCTTTCTTT. This codes for CASSIDLMGQTNTEAFF.

The chain couples TRBV19 to TRBJ1-5; a weak D match, TRBD1 (6 bases). The CDR3 loop spans 15 amino acids. The germline V and J ends were trimmed by 6 bases and 7 bases, with 19 bases remaining between them. Germline CDR1 reads LNHDA; CDR2 reads SQIVND (reference sequence). The chain's CDR3 is CASRKTGTDWQPQHF. CDR3 sequence (DNA): TGTGCCAGTAGAAAAACAGGGACGGATTGGCAGCCCCAGCATTTT.

The rearrangement links TRBV27 to TRBJ2-7, with a possible D match to TRBD2 (5 bases). Germline CDR1 reads MNHEY; CDR2 reads SMNVEV (reference sequence). The CDR3 consists of 13 residues. Trimming pared 5 bases from V and 3 bases from J, leaving 11 bases between. The CDR3 DNA follows: TGTGCCAGCAGTCCCACCGGGGACTACGAGCAGTACTTC. Amino acids: CASSPTGDYEQYF.